The present entry profiles one TCR beta chain with its context. Germline CDR1 and CDR2: SEHNR and FQNEAQ (reference sequence). The CDR3 sequence is 13 residues long. V dropped 5 bases and J dropped 8 bases, with 12 bases sitting between them. As handled by the study authors: Estimated nucleated cell counts came from reference gene primer amplification. The method was immunoSEQ multiplex PCR; TCRdb's version includes in-frame clones alone and lacks a portion of them. The V and J calls and clone size are taken from that table; D and trimming were inferred from the DNA. The sample carries about 310,000 clones, over 75% recorded once. The data were obtained in a study of blood T cell repertoires in COVID-19. Background on the study: The United States, Italy and Spain provided the acute and convalescent COVID-19 samples. PBMCs, B-cell-depleted T cells, or T cells were the source of the cDNA or gDNA that made up the material.

Input material: peripheral blood. The source is a man in his fifties with active or convalescent COVID-19. V gene TRBV7-9 combines with J gene TRBJ1-4; D remains unclear. The CDR3: CASSLSGMEKLFF. The CDR3, as DNA: TGTGCCAGCAGCCTCTCGGGGATGGAAAAACTGTTTTTT.